This is a list of T cell receptor beta chains from one sample in a study of beta chain features in type 1 diabetes. Data came from immunoSEQ multiplex PCR; TCRdb stores just in-frame clones and leaves some out. The data show under 850,000 clones, roughly an eighth seen once. The specimen was naive CD4+ T cells from blood. The receptors here all came from a man between 18 and 35 years old with type 1 diabetes. CDR3s include the opening cysteine and the closing phenylalanine or tryptophan. Each record gives: clone size, D gene, J gene, V gene, CDR3 protein, CDR3 DNA. A D gene is named only where the DNA matches it firmly. Clone size is shown for a subset of rows, as once, few, many or a class of expanded clone.

-,-,TRBJ2-7,TRBV5-1,CASSSQGDEQYF,TGCGCCAGCAGCTCACAGGGCGACGAGCAGTACTTC
few,-,TRBJ1-6,TRBV7-2,CASSLLLSPLHF,TGTGCCAGCAGCTTATTGTTGTCACCCCTCCACTTT
-,TRBD2,TRBJ2-5,TRBV6-5,CASSYGLAISQETQYF,TGTGCCAGCAGTTACGGACTAGCGATCTCCCAAGAGACCCAGTACTTC
few,TRBD2,TRBJ2-7,TRBV6-6,CASRPSGGLSYEQYF,TGTGCCAGCAGACCCAGCGGGGGCCTCTCCTACGAGCAGTACTTC
few,-,TRBJ1-1,TRBV27,CASSTYWDTEAFF,TGTGCCAGCAGCACATACTGGGACACTGAAGCTTTCTTT
few,TRBD1,TRBJ2-7,TRBV7-2,CASSTTDRIYEQYF,TGTGCCAGCAGCACTACGGACAGGATATACGAGCAGTACTTC
few,TRBD1,TRBJ2-5,TRBV18,CASSPSGQGAGETQYF,TGTGCCAGCTCACCTTCCGGACAGGGGGCCGGGGAGACCCAGTACTTC
-,-,TRBJ2-7,TRBV25-1,CASTDQVRHYF,TGTGCCAGTACCGATCAGGTCAGGCATTACTTC
few,-,TRBJ2-3,TRBV18,CASSPGAVPDTQYF,TGTGCCAGCTCACCCGGGGCGGTGCCAGATACGCAGTATTTT
-,-,TRBJ1-3,TRBV15,CATSRDRGDSRDTIYF,TGTGCCACCAGCAGAGATCGTGGAGACTCTAGGGACACCATATATTTT
-,-,TRBJ2-3,TRBV27,CASSTSRGWADTQYF,TGTGCCAGCAGTACCTCCCGTGGATGGGCAGATACGCAGTATTTT
few,TRBD2,TRBJ2-3,TRBV5-1,CASSQGLAADTQYF,TGCGCCAGCAGCCAGGGACTAGCGGCAGATACGCAGTATTTT
-,TRBD2,TRBJ2-5,TRBV19,CASSTEDGGETQYF,TGTGCCAGTAGTACCGAGGACGGGGGGGAGACCCAGTACTTC
-,TRBD1,TRBJ2-1,TRBV7-3,CASSPRDREHNEQFF,TGTGCCAGCAGCCCCCGGGACAGGGAGCACAATGAGCAGTTCTTC
few,-,TRBJ2-1,TRBV5-6,CASSLTGNSEQFF,TGTGCCAGCAGCTTGACAGGGAACAGTGAGCAGTTCTTC
few,TRBD1,TRBJ2-3,TRBV30,CAWSIQGTLTDTQYF,TGTGCCTGGAGCATACAGGGGACCCTCACAGATACGCAGTATTTT
few,TRBD2,TRBJ2-5,TRBV10-3,CAISGAGSQETQYF,TGTGCCATCAGTGGAGCGGGGTCACAAGAGACCCAGTACTTC
-,-,TRBJ2-5,TRBV5-4,CASRITGTGKETQYF,TGTGCCAGCAGAATAACCGGAACAGGGAAAGAGACCCAGTACTTC
few,TRBD2,TRBJ2-3,TRBV28,CASSPGPPRAGTDTQYF,TGTGCCAGCAGTCCGGGACCCCCTAGAGCGGGGACAGATACGCAGTATTTT
few,TRBD1,TRBJ2-5,TRBV10-3,CAIGQDQETQYF,TGTGCCATCGGACAGGACCAAGAGACCCAGTACTTC
-,-,TRBJ1-5,TRBV4-1,CASSQEGVPSNQPQHF,TGCGCCAGCAGCCAAGAGGGGGTACCCAGCAATCAGCCCCAGCATTTT
few,-,TRBJ1-2,TRBV19,CASRPSGLYGYTF,TGTGCCAGTAGACCATCGGGACTCTATGGCTACACCTTC
-,-,TRBJ1-1,TRBV9,CASSAWGGTEAFF,TGTGCCAGCAGCGCGTGGGGAGGCACTGAAGCTTTCTTT
-,-,TRBJ1-2,TRBV5-1,CASSLGTEYYGYTF,TGCGCCAGCAGCTTGGGGACGGAATACTATGGCTACACCTTC
-,TRBD1,TRBJ2-7,TRBV4-1,CASSLNGQAEYEQYF,TGCGCCAGCAGCCTCAACGGACAGGCCGAGTACGAGCAGTACTTC
-,-,TRBJ2-5,TRBV2,CASSGVGGMYQETQYF,TGTGCCAGCAGTGGCGTAGGGGGGATGTACCAAGAGACCCAGTACTTC
few,TRBD1,TRBJ2-1,TRBV9,CASSALKTGGNEQFF,TGTGCCAGCAGCGCCCTAAAGACAGGGGGCAATGAGCAGTTCTTC
-,TRBD1,TRBJ1-4,TRBV2,CASRIDRGSEEKLFF,TGTGCCAGCAGGATCGACAGGGGATCGGAGGAAAAACTGTTTTTT
-,-,TRBJ1-1,TRBV4-1,CASSQVVARGRNTEAFF,TGCGCCAGCAGCCAAGTAGTGGCGAGGGGGAGGAACACTGAAGCTTTCTTT
few,TRBD2,TRBJ2-7,TRBV5-1,CASSPALREAYEQYF,TGCGCCAGCAGCCCCGCCCTCCGGGAGGCCTACGAGCAGTACTTC
few,TRBD1,TRBJ1-1,TRBV6-5,CASSKQGVNTEAFF,TGTGCCAGCAGCAAACAGGGGGTGAACACTGAAGCTTTCTTT
few,TRBD2,TRBJ2-5,TRBV18,CASSQIAGGVQETQYF,TGTGCCAGCTCACAAATAGCGGGGGGCGTTCAAGAGACCCAGTACTTC
-,-,TRBJ1-6,TRBV5-1,CASSLEPGSYNSPLHF,TGCGCCAGCAGCTTGGAGCCGGGCTCCTATAATTCACCCCTCCACTTT
few,-,TRBJ2-1,TRBV5-8,CASSGAYNEQFF,TGTGCCAGCAGCGGCGCGTACAATGAGCAGTTCTTC
-,-,TRBJ1-2,TRBV6-4,CASSEGGSVYGYTF,TGTGCCAGCAGTGAAGGAGGCAGTGTCTATGGCTACACCTTC
-,-,TRBJ1-4,TRBV7-2,CASSLAFATNEKLFF,TGTGCCAGCAGCTTAGCCTTTGCGACTAATGAAAAACTGTTTTTT
few,TRBD1,TRBJ1-2,TRBV2,CASSDPGTGSNGYTF,TGTGCCAGCAGTGACCCCGGGACAGGTTCGAATGGCTACACCTTC
-,-,TRBJ2-5,TRBV7-2,CASARGSQETQYF,TGTGCCAGCGCCCGGGGGAGCCAAGAGACCCAGTACTTC
-,-,TRBJ1-1,TRBV10-3,CAISESTGNTEAFF,TGTGCCATCAGTGAGTCGACGGGGAACACTGAAGCTTTCTTT
-,TRBD1,TRBJ1-5,TRBV4-1,CASSLTGGDQPQHF,TGCGCCAGCAGTCTTACAGGGGGGGATCAGCCCCAGCATTTT
-,-,TRBJ2-2,TRBV18,CASSRGATNTGELFF,TGTGCCAGCTCAAGAGGGGCCACGAACACCGGGGAGCTGTTTTTT